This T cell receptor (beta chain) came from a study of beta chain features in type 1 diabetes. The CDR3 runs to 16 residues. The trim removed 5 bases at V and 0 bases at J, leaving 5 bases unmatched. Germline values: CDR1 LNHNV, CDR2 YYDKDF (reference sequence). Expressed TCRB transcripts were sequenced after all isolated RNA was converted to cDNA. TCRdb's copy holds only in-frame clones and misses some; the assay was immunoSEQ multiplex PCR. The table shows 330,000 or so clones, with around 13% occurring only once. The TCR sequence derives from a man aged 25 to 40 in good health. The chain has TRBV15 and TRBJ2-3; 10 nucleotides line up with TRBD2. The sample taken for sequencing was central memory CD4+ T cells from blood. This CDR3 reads CATSGRLAGSTDTQYF. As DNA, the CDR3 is TGTGCCACCAGCGGAAGACTAGCGGGTAGCACAGATACGCAGTATTTT. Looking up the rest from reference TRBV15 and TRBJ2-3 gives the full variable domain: DAMVIQNPRYQVTQFGKPVTLSCSQTLNHNVMYWYQQKSSQAPKLLFHYYDKDFNNEADTPDNFQSRRPNTSFCFLDIRSPGLGDTAMYLCATSGRLAGSTDTQYFGPGTRLTVL.